This T cell receptor (beta chain) was sequenced for a study of human T cells and chemical hapten exposure. Study overall: Sensitization involved placing 2% DPC onto an approximately 2 cm by approximately 2 cm region of upper inner arm skin. Study results and limitations: Healthy individuals' immune responses may differ from those of donors, who had alopecia. Unchanged with DPC sensitization were TCRs above 1 in 1000 frequency.

Trimming removed 5 bases from V and 6 bases from J; junction bases left unmatched: 3. Germline values: CDR1 SEHNR, CDR2 FQNEAQ (reference sequence). The CDR3 loop spans 12 amino acids. The sample's time point: pre-sensitization, week 0. As for treatment: therapeutic diphenylcyclopropenone sensitization with weekly scalp DPC. Attachment of unique molecular identifiers to individual cDNA molecules was performed in the library. TCRdb analysed the RACE reads with MiXCR anew, one entry per CDR3 protein. Altogether 190,000 or so distinct CDR3 sequences are present, nearly 30% being singletons, with the ten largest covering roughly 3%. A few counts support this clonotype. Its antigen is still unknown.

The sample was whole blood, taken in connection with sensitization to the hapten diphenylcyclopropenone (DPC). The sequence was obtained from a woman aged 30 to 39 with alopecia areata. Some clones in this sample may be carry-over from other donors' samples. This chain uses TRBV7-9 with TRBJ2-7; 8 nucleotides align to TRBD1. The DNA of the CDR3 is TGTGCCAGCAGCGGACAGGGCTTCGAGCAGTACTTC. Protein sequence: CASSGQGFEQYF.